This T cell receptor beta chain was captured in a study of cytomegalovirus exposure and HLA in healthy donors. The CDR3 runs 15 residues. In germline, CDR1 is MNHEY, CDR2 SVGAGI. V trimming: 4 bases; J trimming: 5 bases; junction bases outside the gene matches: 5. Clones were sequenced by immunoSEQ multiplex PCR, and TCRdb holds only the in-frame ones, with some missing. In the table there are some 170,000 clones, approximately 86% of which are singletons. Overall study results and limits: Rarity held for most TCR sequences, but there were some public TCRs that occurred in many donors.

Details on this clone: No antigen is known for it.

The study drew the donors from its approximately 110-subject validation cohort, separate from the roughly 710-subject first cohort. The specimen was PBMCs. The chain couples TRBV6-5 to TRBJ2-1; 10 bases align to TRBD2. This clonotype was sampled from a woman aged 18-35 years in good health and CMV-seronegative. DNA for the CDR3: TGTGCCAGCAGTTCCCTAGGACTAGCGGACAATGAGCAGTTCTTC. Its translation: CASSSLGLADNEQFF.